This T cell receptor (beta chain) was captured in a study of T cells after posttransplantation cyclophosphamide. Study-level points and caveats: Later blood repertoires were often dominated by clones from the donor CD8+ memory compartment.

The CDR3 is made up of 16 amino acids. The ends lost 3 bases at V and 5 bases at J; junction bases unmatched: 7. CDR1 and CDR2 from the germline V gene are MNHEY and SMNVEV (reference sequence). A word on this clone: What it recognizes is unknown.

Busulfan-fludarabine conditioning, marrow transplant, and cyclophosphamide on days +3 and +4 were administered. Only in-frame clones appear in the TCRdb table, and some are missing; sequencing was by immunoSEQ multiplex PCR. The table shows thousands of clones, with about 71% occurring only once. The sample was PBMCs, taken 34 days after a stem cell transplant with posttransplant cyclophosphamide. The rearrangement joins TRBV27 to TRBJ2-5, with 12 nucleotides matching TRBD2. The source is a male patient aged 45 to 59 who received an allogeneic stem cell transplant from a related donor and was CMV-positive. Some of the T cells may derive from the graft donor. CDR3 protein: CASSLILAGGPETQYF. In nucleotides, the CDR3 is TGTGCCAGCAGTTTGATTCTAGCGGGAGGGCCTGAGACCCAGTACTTC.